A selection of T cell receptor beta chains follows, all from one sample in a study of T-cell reconstitution after alpha-beta-depleted transplantation in children. TCRdb independently ran MiXCR on the PCR reads; one entry per CDR3 protein. The sample lists around 370,000 distinct CDR3 sequences, about a tenth occurring once. The material was PBMCs from the stem cell graft donor, obtained from the stem cell graft. These TCRs come from a human donor who donated a stem cell graft to a child with acute lymphoblastic leukemia. CDR3s include the opening cysteine and the closing phenylalanine or tryptophan. D genes are given only for firm matches. Size tells how often a clone was seen (once, few, many) or the class of an expanded clone, and some rows leave it out.

abundance | j_gene | len | d_gene | v_gene | CDR3aa | CDR3nt
. | TRBJ2-7 | 13 | TRBD1 | TRBV7-2 | CASSEGQGARQYF | TGTGCCAGCAGCGAGGGACAGGGCGCGCGGCAGTACTTC
many | TRBJ1-4 | 16 | TRBD1 | TRBV4-1 | CASSVGQPATNEKLFF | TGCGCCAGCAGCGTGGGACAGCCCGCAACTAATGAAAAACTGTTTTTT
many | TRBJ2-5 | 15 | . | TRBV4-1 | CASSQDHGNRKTQYF | TGCGCCAGCAGCCAAGATCACGGTAATCGGAAGACCCAGTACTTC
many | TRBJ2-1 | 16 | TRBD2 | TRBV4-1 | CASSQDNQREAHEQFF | TGCGCCAGCAGCCAAGATAACCAGCGGGAGGCCCATGAGCAGTTCTTC
few | TRBJ2-7 | 13 | . | TRBV7-9 | CASRQGSGYEQYF | TGTGCCAGCCGCCAGGGATCTGGCTACGAGCAGTACTTC
many | TRBJ2-2 | 17 | . | TRBV5-6 | CASSTEKRMWNTGELFF | TGTGCCAGCAGCACGGAGAAACGGATGTGGAACACCGGGGAGCTGTTTTTT
many | TRBJ2-1 | 15 | . | TRBV7-8 | CASSATRGSYNEQFF | TGTGCCAGCAGCGCCACAAGGGGCTCCTACAATGAGCAGTTCTTC
. | TRBJ2-1 | 13 | . | TRBV18 | CASSQTRYNEQFF | TGTGCCAGCTCACAGACCAGATACAATGAGCAGTTCTTC
. | TRBJ2-7 | 14 | . | TRBV7-2 | CASSPTNRPYEQYF | TGTGCCAGCAGCCCGACTAACCGACCCTACGAGCAGTACTTC
. | TRBJ2-1 | 14 | TRBD2 | TRBV20-1 | CSINPGLANNEQFF | TGCAGTATCAATCCGGGACTAGCGAACAATGAGCAGTTCTTC
. | TRBJ2-3 | 13 | . | TRBV11-3 | CASSSGTIDTQYF | TGTGCCAGCAGTTCTGGGACGATTGATACGCAGTATTTT
many | TRBJ2-1 | 18 | TRBD2 | TRBV5-1 | CASSSGLAGPSSYNEQFF | TGCGCCAGCAGCTCGGGACTAGCGGGGCCTTCCTCCTACAATGAGCAGTTCTTC
few | TRBJ2-3 | 15 | TRBD2 | TRBV5-6 | CASSAGLVKTDTQYF | TGTGCCAGCAGCGCAGGACTAGTGAAGACAGATACGCAGTATTTT
. | TRBJ2-1 | 15 | TRBD2 | TRBV7-8 | CASSYGGRPYNEQFF | TGTGCCAGCAGCTACGGCGGGAGGCCCTACAATGAGCAGTTCTTC
. | TRBJ1-1 | 15 | . | TRBV5-1 | CASSSSGPSVTEAFF | TGCGCCAGCAGCTCCTCGGGGCCGAGTGTCACTGAAGCTTTCTTT
many | TRBJ1-2 | 14 | TRBD1 | TRBV5-8 | CASSFVTGGYGYTF | TGTGCCAGCAGCTTTGTGACAGGGGGCTATGGCTACACCTTC
many | TRBJ2-1 | 15 | . | TRBV5-1 | CASSFLGGAGDEQFF | TGCGCCAGCAGCTTTTTAGGGGGAGCGGGCGATGAGCAGTTCTTC
. | TRBJ2-7 | 14 | TRBD2 | TRBV20-1 | CSARGTSGWYEQYF | TGCAGTGCTAGAGGTACTAGCGGGTGGTACGAGCAGTACTTC
many | TRBJ2-1 | 15 | . | TRBV9 | CASSVESGLANEQFF | TGTGCCAGCAGCGTAGAATCTGGGCTAGCTAATGAGCAGTTCTTC
. | TRBJ2-2 | 16 | . | TRBV28 | CASSHTTGRRTGELFF | TGTGCCAGCAGTCACACGACAGGGAGGAGGACCGGGGAGCTGTTTTTT
. | TRBJ2-7 | 14 | . | TRBV20-1 | CSASGRGISYEQYF | TGCAGTGCCTCGGGCAGGGGAATTTCCTACGAGCAGTACTTC
. | TRBJ1-4 | 14 | . | TRBV19 | CASSIWETTEKLFF | TGTGCCAGTAGTATTTGGGAAACGACGGAGAAACTGTTTTTT
. | TRBJ1-5 | 14 | . | TRBV20-1 | CSAVGGEGNQPQHF | TGCAGTGCTGTGGGGGGTGAAGGAAATCAGCCCCAGCATTTT
. | TRBJ2-7 | 15 | TRBD2 | TRBV9 | CASSPFRGGSHEQYF | TGTGCCAGCAGCCCCTTTCGCGGGGGGAGCCACGAGCAGTACTTC